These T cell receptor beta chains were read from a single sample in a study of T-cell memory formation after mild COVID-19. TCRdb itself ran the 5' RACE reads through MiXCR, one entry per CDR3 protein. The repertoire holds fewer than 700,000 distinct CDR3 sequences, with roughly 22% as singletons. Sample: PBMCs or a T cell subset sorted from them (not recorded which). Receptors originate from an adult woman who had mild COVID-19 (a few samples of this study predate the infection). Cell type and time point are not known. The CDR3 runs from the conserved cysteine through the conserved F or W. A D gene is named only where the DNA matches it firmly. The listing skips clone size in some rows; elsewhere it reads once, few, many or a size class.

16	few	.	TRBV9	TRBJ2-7	TGTGCCAGCAGCGTAGGCGCGACAGGAAACTCCTACGAGCAGTACTTC	CASSVGATGNSYEQYF
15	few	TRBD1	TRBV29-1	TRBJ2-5	TGCAGCGTGACAGGAGGGACAGGAGCTCAAGAGACCCAGTACTTC	CSVTGGTGAQETQYF
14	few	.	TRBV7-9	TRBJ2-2	TGTGCCAGCAGCTTCTCAGAGAACACCGGGGAGCTGTTTTTT	CASSFSENTGELFF
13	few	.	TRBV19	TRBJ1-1	TGTGCCAGTAGTATAGGCGGGTACACTGAAGCTTTCTTT	CASSIGGYTEAFF
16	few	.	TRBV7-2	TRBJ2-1	TGTGCCAGCAGCTCGTCTGGGGCCGACGTCTACAATGAGCAGTTCTTC	CASSSSGADVYNEQFF
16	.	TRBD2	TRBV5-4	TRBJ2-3	TGTGCCAGCAGGAACTCAGCGGGGGGGCTGGCAGATACGCAGTATTTT	CASRNSAGGLADTQYF
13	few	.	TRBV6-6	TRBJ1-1	TGTGCCAGCACCCTGGCAGGGAACACTGAAGCTTTCTTT	CASTLAGNTEAFF
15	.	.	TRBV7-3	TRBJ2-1	TGTGCCAGCAGCTTAGGTGTGAGCTCCTACAATGAGCAGTTCTTC	CASSLGVSSYNEQFF
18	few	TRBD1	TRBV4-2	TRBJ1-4	TGTGCCAGCAGCCAACCCCCGGGACAGGGGGTAACTAATGAAAAACTGTTTTTT	CASSQPPGQGVTNEKLFF
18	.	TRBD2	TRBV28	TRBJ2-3	TGTGCCAGCAGCTTACGGTACTTAGCGGGAGGACGCACAGATACGCAGTATTTT	CASSLRYLAGGRTDTQYF
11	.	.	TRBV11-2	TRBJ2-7	TGTGCCAGCAGCGCATACGACGAGCAGTACTTC	CASSAYDEQYF
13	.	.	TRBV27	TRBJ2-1	TGTGCCAGCAGTGCCGGGGTATACAATGAGCAGTTCTTC	CASSAGVYNEQFF
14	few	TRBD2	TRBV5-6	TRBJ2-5	TGTGCCAGCGGCAACAGCGGGGTGGGGGAGACCCAGTACTTC	CASGNSGVGETQYF
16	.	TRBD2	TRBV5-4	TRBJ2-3	TGTGCCAGCAGCTTGGAAGGACTAGCGAGCACAGATACGCAGTATTTT	CASSLEGLASTDTQYF
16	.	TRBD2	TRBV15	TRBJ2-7	TGTGCCACCAGCAGAGACCTAGCGGGGGGAAACTACGAGCAGTACTTC	CATSRDLAGGNYEQYF
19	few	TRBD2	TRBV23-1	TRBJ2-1	TGCGCCAGCAGTCATCCCGGAGTCGAGGGACTACGGGCCTACAATGAGCAGTTCTTC	CASSHPGVEGLRAYNEQFF
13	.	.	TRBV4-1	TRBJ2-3	TGCGCCAGCAGCCATCCCCTCACAGATACGCAGTATTTT	CASSHPLTDTQYF
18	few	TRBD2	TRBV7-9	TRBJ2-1	TGTGCCAGCAGATACCCCCCCGCTGTGCGGGAGTACGGCAATGAGCAGTTCTTC	CASRYPPAVREYGNEQFF
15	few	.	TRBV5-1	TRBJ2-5	TGCGCCAGCAGCCAGGAAAGCAATAGACAAGAGACCCAGTACTTC	CASSQESNRQETQYF
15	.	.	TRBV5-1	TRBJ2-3	TGCGCCAGCAGCCAACGAGGAGCAGCCACAGATACGCAGTATTTT	CASSQRGAATDTQYF
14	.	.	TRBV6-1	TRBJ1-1	TGTGCCAGCACTTTACAGGGACTAAACACTGAAGCTTTCTTT	CASTLQGLNTEAFF
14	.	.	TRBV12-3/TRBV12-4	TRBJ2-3	TGTGCCAGCAGTTGGGGCGGGGGCACAGATACGCAGTATTTT	CASSWGGGTDTQYF
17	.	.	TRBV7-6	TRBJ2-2	TGTGCCAGCAGCCTAGCATGGGGACAAGAGAACACCGGGGAGCTGTTTTTT	CASSLAWGQENTGELFF
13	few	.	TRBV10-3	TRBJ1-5	TGTGCCATCATGAAGGGGTTGGATCAGCCCCAGCATTTT	CAIMKGLDQPQHF
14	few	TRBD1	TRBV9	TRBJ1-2	TGTGCCAGCAGCGTCGGGACAGCCGACTATGGCTACACCTTC	CASSVGTADYGYTF
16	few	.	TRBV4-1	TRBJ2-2	TGCGCCAGCAGCCCGCAAAAGGGGGGGGCAACCGGGGAGCTGTTTTTT	CASSPQKGGATGELFF
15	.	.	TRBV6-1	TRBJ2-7	TGTGCCAGCAGTGAGAGACTAGTCTCCGGGCACGAGCAGTACTTC	CASSERLVSGHEQYF
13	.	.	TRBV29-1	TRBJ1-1	TGCAGCGCCGGTCGTGGGAGGAACACTGAAGCTTTCTTT	CSAGRGRNTEAFF
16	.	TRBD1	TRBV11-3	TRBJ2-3	TGTGCCAGCAGCGTATGGGACAGAAGTAGCACAGATACGCAGTATTTT	CASSVWDRSSTDTQYF
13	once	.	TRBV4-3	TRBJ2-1	TGCGCCAGCAGCCACCCCAAAAGCAATGAGCAGTTCTTC	CASSHPKSNEQFF
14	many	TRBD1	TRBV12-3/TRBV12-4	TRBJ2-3	TGTGCCAGCAGTTCAGGGGACAGGGTGGATACGCAGTATTTT	CASSSGDRVDTQYF
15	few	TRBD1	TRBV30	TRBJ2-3	TGTGCCTGGAGTTTACAGGGGCCTAGCACAGATACGCAGTATTTT	CAWSLQGPSTDTQYF
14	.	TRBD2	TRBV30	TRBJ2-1	TGTGCCTGGAGCGGACTAGCAACCAACAATGAGCAGTTCTTC	CAWSGLATNNEQFF
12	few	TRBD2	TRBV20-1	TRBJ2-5	TGCAGTGCTCTAGCGGGAGGGGAGACCCAGTACTTC	CSALAGGETQYF
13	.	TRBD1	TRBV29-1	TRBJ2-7	TGCAGCGTCTTTCCCGGACAGGGCAACGAGCAGTACTTC	CSVFPGQGNEQYF
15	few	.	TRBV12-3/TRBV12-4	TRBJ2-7	TGTGCCAGCAGTTTGCCCACCGCAGGAATATACGAGCAGTACTTC	CASSLPTAGIYEQYF
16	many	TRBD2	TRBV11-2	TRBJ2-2	TGTGCCAGCAGCTGGCAGGCGGGAGGCACCACCGGGGAGCTGTTTTTT	CASSWQAGGTTGELFF
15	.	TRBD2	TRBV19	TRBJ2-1	TGTGCCAGTAGGAGCGGGAGGGCTCGTTTGGATGAGCAGTTCTTC	CASRSGRARLDEQFF
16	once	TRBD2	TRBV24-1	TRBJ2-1	TGTGCCACCTCACCTACACCGCGACTAGCGGACAATGAGCAGTTCTTC	CATSPTPRLADNEQFF
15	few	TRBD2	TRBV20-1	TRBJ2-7	TGCAGTGCTGCCCCCGGGACTAGAAGCTCCTACGAGCAGTACTTC	CSAAPGTRSSYEQYF
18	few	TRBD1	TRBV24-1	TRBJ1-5	TGTGCCACCAGTGATAACTATCCCGGACAGGGGGGCAATCAGCCCCAGCATTTT	CATSDNYPGQGGNQPQHF
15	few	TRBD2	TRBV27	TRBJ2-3	TGTGCCAGCATGGGGGCCGGACTAGCTACAGATACGCAGTATTTT	CASMGAGLATDTQYF